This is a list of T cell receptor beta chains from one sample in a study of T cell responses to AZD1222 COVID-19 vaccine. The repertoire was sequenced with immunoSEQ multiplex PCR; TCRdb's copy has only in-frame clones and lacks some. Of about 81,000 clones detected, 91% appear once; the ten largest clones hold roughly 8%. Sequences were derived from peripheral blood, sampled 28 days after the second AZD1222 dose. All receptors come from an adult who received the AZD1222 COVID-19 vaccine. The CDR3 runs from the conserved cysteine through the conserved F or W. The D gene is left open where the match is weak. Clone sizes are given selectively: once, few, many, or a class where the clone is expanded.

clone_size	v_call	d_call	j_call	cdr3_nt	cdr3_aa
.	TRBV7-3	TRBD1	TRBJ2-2	TGTGCCAGCAGAAGGGGACAGGGGACCGGGGAGCTGTTTTTT	CASRRGQGTGELFF
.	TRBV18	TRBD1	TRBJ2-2	TGTGCCAGCTCGTCACAGGGGGCTGACACCGGGGAGCTGTTTTTT	CASSSQGADTGELFF
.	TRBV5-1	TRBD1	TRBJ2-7	TGCGCCAGCAGCTTTACGGGACAGGAGTACTTC	CASSFTGQEYF
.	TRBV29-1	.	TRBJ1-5	TGCAGCGTTGAGGTGGGTATCAATCAGCCCCAGCATTTT	CSVEVGINQPQHF
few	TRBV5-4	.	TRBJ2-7	TGTGCCAGTGATAGGGGTACGGGGCCGGGCGAGCAGTACTTC	CASDRGTGPGEQYF
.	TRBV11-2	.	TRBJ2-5	TGTGCCAGCAGCCCCCAAGGGGTAGGGAGGGAGACCCAGTACTTC	CASSPQGVGRETQYF
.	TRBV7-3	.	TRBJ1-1	TGTGCCAGCAGCTTAACGACGGGGGTGGGCACTGAAGCTTTCTTT	CASSLTTGVGTEAFF
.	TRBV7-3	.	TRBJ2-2	TGTGCCAGCAGCTTAAGCCCAGGGACCACGAACACCGGGGAGCTGTTTTTT	CASSLSPGTTNTGELFF
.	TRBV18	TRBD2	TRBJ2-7	TGTGCCAGCTCACCACTAGCGGGAGAAGGGGACGAGCAGTACTTC	CASSPLAGEGDEQYF
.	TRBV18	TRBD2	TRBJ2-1	TGTGCCAGCTCATCTACTAGCCCCGGGAGGGTAAATGAGCAGTTCTTC	CASSSTSPGRVNEQFF
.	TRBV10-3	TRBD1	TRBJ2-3	TGTGCCATCAGACGACAGGGACCCACAGATACGCAGTATTTT	CAIRRQGPTDTQYF
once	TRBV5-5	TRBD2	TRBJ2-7	TGTGCCAGCAGCTTGTCGGGGGGGCCTCGATCCGAGCAGTACTTC	CASSLSGGPRSEQYF
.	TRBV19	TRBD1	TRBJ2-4	TGTGCCAGTTTCGGACAGGGCGAGAACATTCAGTACTTC	CASFGQGENIQYF
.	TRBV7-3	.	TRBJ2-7	TGTGCCAGCAGCACCGGCCCTAGACCCCCCTACGAGCAGTACTTC	CASSTGPRPPYEQYF
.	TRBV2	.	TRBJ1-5	TGTGCCAGCAGTCCCACAGGGAGCAATCAGCCCCAGCATTTT	CASSPTGSNQPQHF
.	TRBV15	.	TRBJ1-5	TGTGCCACCAGCAGAGGACAAAGCAATCAGCCCCAGCATTTT	CATSRGQSNQPQHF
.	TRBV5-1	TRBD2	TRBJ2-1	TGCGCCAGCAGTGCCCCCGGACTAGCGGGAGCGGGTGAGCAGTTCTTC	CASSAPGLAGAGEQFF
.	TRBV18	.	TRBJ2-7	TGTGCCAGCTCACCCGACAGGAGCTCCTACGAGCAGTACTTC	CASSPDRSSYEQYF
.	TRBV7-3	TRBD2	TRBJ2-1	TGTGCCAGCAGCTTAACGGGCGGACTAGCGGGAAATGAGCAGTTCTTC	CASSLTGGLAGNEQFF
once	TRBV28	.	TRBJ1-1	TGTGCCAGCAGTTTTGGCGGGGTAGGAGGGACTGAAGCTTTCTTT	CASSFGGVGGTEAFF
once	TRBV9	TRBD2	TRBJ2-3	TGTGCCAGCAGCCCCAGGGGTAGCGGGAGGACAGATACGCAGTATTTT	CASSPRGSGRTDTQYF
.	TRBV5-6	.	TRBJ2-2	TGTGCCAGCAGCTTGGGGCCCCCGGGCACCGGGGAGCTGTTTTTT	CASSLGPPGTGELFF
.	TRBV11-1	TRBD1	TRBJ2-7	TGTGCCAGCAGCTTCGGGACAGGATTCTACGAGCAGTACTTC	CASSFGTGFYEQYF
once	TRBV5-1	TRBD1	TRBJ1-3	TGCGCCAGCAGCTTATACCAGGGGGACCTTGGAAACACCATATATTTT	CASSLYQGDLGNTIYF
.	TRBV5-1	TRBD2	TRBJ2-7	TGCGCCAGCAGCTTGGGGGCTAGCGGGAGTTTCGAGCAGTACTTC	CASSLGASGSFEQYF
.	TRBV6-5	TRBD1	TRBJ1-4	TGTGCCAGCAGTCCCGGGACAGAAAATGAAAAACTGTTTTTT	CASSPGTENEKLFF
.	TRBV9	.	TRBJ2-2	TGTGCCAGCAGCGTAGGGTGGTGGACCTCGAACACCGGGGAGCTGTTTTTT	CASSVGWWTSNTGELFF
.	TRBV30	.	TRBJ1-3	TGTGCCTGGAGTGTCCTCCGTTCTGGAAACACCATATATTTT	CAWSVLRSGNTIYF
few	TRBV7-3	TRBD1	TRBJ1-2	TGTGCCAGCAGCTTCCCGACAGGGGATGGCTACACCTTC	CASSFPTGDGYTF
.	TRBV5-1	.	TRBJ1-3	TGCGCCAGCAGCTTGAGTCCGGGAGTCTCTGGAAACACCATATATTTT	CASSLSPGVSGNTIYF
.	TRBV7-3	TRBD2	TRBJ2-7	TGTGCCAGCAGTTTATCCGGGACTAGCGGTTCCTACGAGCAGTACTTC	CASSLSGTSGSYEQYF
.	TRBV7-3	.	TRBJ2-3	TGTGCCAGCAGCTCTGGGGGGCTAGCGGCAGATACGCAGTATTTT	CASSSGGLAADTQYF
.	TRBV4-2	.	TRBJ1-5	TGTGCCAGCAGCCTCGGGGCTTATAGCAATCAGCCCCAGCATTTT	CASSLGAYSNQPQHF
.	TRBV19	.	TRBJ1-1	TGTGCCAGTAGCAACACAGGGAGGGGCACTGAAGCTTTCTTT	CASSNTGRGTEAFF
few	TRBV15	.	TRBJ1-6	TGTGCCACCAGCAGAGATACGGGGTCACCCCTCCACTTT	CATSRDTGSPLHF
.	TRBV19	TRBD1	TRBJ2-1	TGTGCCAGTAGTATTGGGACAGGGGCCTACAATGAGCAGTTCTTC	CASSIGTGAYNEQFF
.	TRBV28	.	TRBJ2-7	TGTGCCAGCAGTTTAACACTCGGTTGGGACGAGCAGTACTTC	CASSLTLGWDEQYF
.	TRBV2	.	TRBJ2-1	TGTGCCAGCAGTGTGGGAGGAGGACCTATCAATGAGCAGTTCTTC	CASSVGGGPINEQFF
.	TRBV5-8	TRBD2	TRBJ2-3	TGTGCCAGCAGCTTGGTTCCTAGCGGGAAATTCAGTACGCAGTATTTT	CASSLVPSGKFSTQYF
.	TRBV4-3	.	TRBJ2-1	TGCGCCAGCAGCCAAGACGGGACTTCCTACAATGAGCAGTTCTTC	CASSQDGTSYNEQFF
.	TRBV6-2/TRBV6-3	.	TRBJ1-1	TGTGCCAGCAGTTACCCCAGGAGGAACACTGAAGCTTTCTTT	CASSYPRRNTEAFF
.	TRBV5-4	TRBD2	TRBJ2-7	TGTGCCAGCAGCGTCCAACTAGCGGGAGTGAGGCGCGAGCAGTACTTC	CASSVQLAGVRREQYF